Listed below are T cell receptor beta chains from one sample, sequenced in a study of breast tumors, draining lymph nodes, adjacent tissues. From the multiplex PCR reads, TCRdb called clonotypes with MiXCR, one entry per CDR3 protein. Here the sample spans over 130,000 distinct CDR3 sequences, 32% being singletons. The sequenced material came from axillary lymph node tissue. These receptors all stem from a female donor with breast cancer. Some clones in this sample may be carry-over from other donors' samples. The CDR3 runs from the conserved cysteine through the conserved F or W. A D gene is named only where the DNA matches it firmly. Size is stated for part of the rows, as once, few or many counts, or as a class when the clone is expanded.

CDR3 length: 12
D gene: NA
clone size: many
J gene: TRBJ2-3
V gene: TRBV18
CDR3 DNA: TGTGCCAGCTCACCCGGGGAGGATACGCAGTATTTT
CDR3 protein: CASSPGEDTQYF

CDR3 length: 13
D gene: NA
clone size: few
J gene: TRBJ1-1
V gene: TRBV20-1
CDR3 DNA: TGCAGTACAACCAAAAGGGCCTACACTGAAGCTTTCTTT
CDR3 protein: CSTTKRAYTEAFF

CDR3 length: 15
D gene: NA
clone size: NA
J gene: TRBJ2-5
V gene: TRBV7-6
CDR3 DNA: TGTGCCAGCAGCTTAGCAGGGACTGAACAAGAGACCCAGTACTTC
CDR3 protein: CASSLAGTEQETQYF

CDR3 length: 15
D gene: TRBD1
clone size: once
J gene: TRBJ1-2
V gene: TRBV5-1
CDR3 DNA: TGTGCCAGCAGCATAGGGACAGCAGGTGGGGATGGCTACACCTTC
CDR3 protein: CASSIGTAGGDGYTF

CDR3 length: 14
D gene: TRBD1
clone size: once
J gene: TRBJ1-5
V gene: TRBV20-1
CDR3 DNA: TGCAGTGCTAGGGACACAGGGGTAAATCAGCCCCAGCATTTT
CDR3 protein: CSARDTGVNQPQHF

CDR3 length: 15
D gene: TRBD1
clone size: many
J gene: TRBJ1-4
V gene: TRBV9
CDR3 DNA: TGTGCCAGCAGCACGAGACAGGGTTCGTCGGAAAAACTGTTTTTT
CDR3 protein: CASSTRQGSSEKLFF

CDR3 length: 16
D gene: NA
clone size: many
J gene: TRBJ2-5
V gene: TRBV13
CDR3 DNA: TGTGCCAGCAGCTTAGGCGTGGCAGTCATCCAAGAGACCCAGTACTTC
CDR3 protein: CASSLGVAVIQETQYF

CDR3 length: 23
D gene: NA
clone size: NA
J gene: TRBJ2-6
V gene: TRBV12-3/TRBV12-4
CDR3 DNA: TGTGCCAGCAGTTTCATGGTTTTGCGGGGAGTCCCCGGGCTGTGCTCTGGGGCCAACGTCCTGACTTTC
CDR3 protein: CASSFMVLRGVPGLCSGANVLTF

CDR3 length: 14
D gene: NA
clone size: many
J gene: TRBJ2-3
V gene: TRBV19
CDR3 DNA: TGTGCCAGTAGTAGTGAGGGGTGGGCTGATACGCAGTATTTT
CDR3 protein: CASSSEGWADTQYF

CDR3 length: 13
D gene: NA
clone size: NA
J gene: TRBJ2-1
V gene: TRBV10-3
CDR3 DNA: TGTGCCATCAGGGGGGACTCCTACAATGAGCAGTTCTTC
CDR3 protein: CAIRGDSYNEQFF

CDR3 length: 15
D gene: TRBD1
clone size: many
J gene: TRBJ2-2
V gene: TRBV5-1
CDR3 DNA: TGCGCCAGCAGCTTTCCCGGACAGGGGTCCGGGGAGCTGTTTTTT
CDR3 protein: CASSFPGQGSGELFF

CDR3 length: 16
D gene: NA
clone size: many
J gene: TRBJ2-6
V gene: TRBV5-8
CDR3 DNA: TGTGCCAGCAGCTATGGACAAGGTGCTGGGGCCAACGTCCTGACTTTC
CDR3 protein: CASSYGQGAGANVLTF

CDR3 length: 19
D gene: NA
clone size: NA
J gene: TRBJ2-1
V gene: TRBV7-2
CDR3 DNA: TGTGCCAGCAGCTTATGGCCGAGGGAGTGGAGCCGCGTGGACAATGAGCAGTTCTTC
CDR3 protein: CASSLWPREWSRVDNEQFF

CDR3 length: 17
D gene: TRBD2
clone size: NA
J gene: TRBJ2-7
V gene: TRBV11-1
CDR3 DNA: TGTGCCAGCAGCTTAGCGCCCAGGGCGGGGGGCCCCTACGAGCAGTACTTC
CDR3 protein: CASSLAPRAGGPYEQYF

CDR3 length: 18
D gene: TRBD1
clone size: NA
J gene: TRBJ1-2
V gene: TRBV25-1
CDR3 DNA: TGCGCCAGCAGTGAACGGGGAAGGGGACAGGGGGCGAACTATGGCTACACCTTC
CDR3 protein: CASSERGRGQGANYGYTF

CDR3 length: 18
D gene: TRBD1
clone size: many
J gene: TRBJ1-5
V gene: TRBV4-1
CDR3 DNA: TGCGCCAGCAGCTCCTCCGGGACAGGGTATAGTAACAATCAGCCCCAGCATTTT
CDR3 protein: CASSSSGTGYSNNQPQHF

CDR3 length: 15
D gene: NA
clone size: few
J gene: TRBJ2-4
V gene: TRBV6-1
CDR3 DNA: TGTGCCAGCAGTGAAATGACGGCTCGCGAAAACATTCAGTACTTC
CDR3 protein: CASSEMTARENIQYF

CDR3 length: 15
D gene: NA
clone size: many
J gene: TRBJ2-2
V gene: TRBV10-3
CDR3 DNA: TGTGCCATCAGTGAAGGGACAAGGACCACCGGGGAGCTGTTTTTT
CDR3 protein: CAISEGTRTTGELFF

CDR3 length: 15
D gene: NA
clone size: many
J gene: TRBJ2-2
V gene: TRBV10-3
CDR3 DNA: TGTGCCATCAGTGACAGGAAAACGAACACCGGGGAGCTGTTTTTT
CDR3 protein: CAISDRKTNTGELFF

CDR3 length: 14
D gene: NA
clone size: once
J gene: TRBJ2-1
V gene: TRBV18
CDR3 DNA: TGTGCCAGCTCACCAAGGACGGCCGGCAATCAGCAGTTCTTC
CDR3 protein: CASSPRTAGNQQFF

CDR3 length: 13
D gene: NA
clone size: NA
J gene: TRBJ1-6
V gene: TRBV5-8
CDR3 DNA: TGTGCCAGCAGCTCGGACAGTTCCTCACCCCTCCACTTT
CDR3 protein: CASSSDSSSPLHF

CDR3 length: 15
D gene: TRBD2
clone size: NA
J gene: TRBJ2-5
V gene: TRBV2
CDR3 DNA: TGTGCCAGCAGTGAGTTAGCGGGGGGGCAAGAGACCCAGTACTTC
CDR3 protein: CASSELAGGQETQYF

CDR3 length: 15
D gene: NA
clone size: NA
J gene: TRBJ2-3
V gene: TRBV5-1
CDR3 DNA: TGCGCCAGCAGCTCAGGACAGCGGTCCTACAATGAGCAGTATTTT
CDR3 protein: CASSSGQRSYNEQYF

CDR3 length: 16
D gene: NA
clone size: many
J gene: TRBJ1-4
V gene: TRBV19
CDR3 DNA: TGTGCCAGTAGTATAGATAAGGGGGGTCCGAATGAAAAACTGTTTTTT
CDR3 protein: CASSIDKGGPNEKLFF

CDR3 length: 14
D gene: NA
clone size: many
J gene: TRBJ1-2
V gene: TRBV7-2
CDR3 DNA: TGTGCCAGCAGCTTATTCGGTACCAGGGAGGGCTACACCTTC
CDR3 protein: CASSLFGTREGYTF

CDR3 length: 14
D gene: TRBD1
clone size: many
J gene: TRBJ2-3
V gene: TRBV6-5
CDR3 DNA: TGTGCCAGCAGACCCCAGGGGGCCACAGATACGCAGTATTTT
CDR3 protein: CASRPQGATDTQYF

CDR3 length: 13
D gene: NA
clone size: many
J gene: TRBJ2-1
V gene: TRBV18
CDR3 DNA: TGTGCCAGCTCACCACTCAGAGACAATGAGCAGTTCTTC
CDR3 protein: CASSPLRDNEQFF

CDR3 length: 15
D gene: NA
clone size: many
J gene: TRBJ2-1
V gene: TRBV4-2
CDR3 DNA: TGTGCCAGCAGATCCAACGGGGGCCCCTCCAATGAGCAGTTCTTC
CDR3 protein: CASRSNGGPSNEQFF

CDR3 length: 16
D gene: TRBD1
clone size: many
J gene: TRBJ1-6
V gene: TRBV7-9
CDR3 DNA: TGTGCCAGCAGCAACCCCGGGCAGGGGGCGGATTCACCCCTCCACTTT
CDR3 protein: CASSNPGQGADSPLHF

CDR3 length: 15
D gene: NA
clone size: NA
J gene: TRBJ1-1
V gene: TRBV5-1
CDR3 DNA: TGCGCCAGCAGCTTTAATGCAGGGGCGAACACTGAAGCTTTCTTT
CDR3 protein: CASSFNAGANTEAFF

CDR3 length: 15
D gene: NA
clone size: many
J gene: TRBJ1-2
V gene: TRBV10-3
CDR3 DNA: TGTGCCATCAGAGACAGCAATTTAGCTAACTATGGCTACACCTTC
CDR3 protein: CAIRDSNLANYGYTF

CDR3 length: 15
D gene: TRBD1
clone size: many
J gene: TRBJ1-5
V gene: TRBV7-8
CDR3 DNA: TGTGCCAGCAGCTTATCGACAGGGGGCGTGGGGCCCCAGCATTTT
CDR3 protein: CASSLSTGGVGPQHF

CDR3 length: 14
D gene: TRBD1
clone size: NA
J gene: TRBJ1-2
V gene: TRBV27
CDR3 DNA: TGTGCCAGCAGACAATCCGGGACAGTCTATGGCTACACCTTC
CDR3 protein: CASRQSGTVYGYTF

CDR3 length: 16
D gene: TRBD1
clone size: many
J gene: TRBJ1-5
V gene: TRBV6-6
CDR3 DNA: TGTGCCAGCAGTTACCCGGGACAGGGTGGCAATCAGCCCCAGCATTTT
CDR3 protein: CASSYPGQGGNQPQHF

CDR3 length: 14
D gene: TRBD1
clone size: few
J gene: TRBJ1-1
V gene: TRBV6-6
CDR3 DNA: TGTGCCAGCAGTTCTCAGGGGGCGTACACTGAAGCTTTCTTT
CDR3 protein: CASSSQGAYTEAFF

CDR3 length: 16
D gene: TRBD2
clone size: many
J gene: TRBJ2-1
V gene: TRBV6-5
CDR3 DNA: TGTGCCAGCAGTTGGCTCGCGGGGGGGCCCTACAATGAGCAGTTCTTC
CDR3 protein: CASSWLAGGPYNEQFF

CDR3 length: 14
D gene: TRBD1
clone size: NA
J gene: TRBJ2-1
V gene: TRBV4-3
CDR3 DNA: TGCGCCAGCAGCTCGGACAGGGGGCTCAGTGAGCAGTTCTTC
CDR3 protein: CASSSDRGLSEQFF

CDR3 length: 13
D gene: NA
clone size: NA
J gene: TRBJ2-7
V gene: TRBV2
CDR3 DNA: TGTGCCAGCAGTTCTGGCAGACCTTACGGGCAGTACTTC
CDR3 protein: CASSSGRPYGQYF

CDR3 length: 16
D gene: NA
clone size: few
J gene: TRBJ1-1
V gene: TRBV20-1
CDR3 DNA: TGCAGTGCTAGAGATAGGTCGGCCACACCGAACACTGAAGCTTTCTTT
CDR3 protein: CSARDRSATPNTEAFF

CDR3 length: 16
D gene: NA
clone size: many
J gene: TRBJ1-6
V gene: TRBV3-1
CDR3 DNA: TGTGCCAGCAGCCAAGCATCCCAGAAATATAATTCACCCCTCCACTTT
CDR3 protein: CASSQASQKYNSPLHF

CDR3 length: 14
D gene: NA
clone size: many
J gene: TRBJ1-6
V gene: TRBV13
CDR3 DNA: TGTGCCAGCAGCTTACGAAGAGGCGGGGAACCCCTCCACTTT
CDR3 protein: CASSLRRGGEPLHF

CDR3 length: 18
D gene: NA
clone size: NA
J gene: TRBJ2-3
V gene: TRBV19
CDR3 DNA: TGTGCCAGTAGTATGGTCTCTGGGGCCAACGTCCTGACGGATACGCAGTATTTT
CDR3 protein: CASSMVSGANVLTDTQYF

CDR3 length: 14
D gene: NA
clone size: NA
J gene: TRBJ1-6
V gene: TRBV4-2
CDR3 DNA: TGTGCCAGCAGCTTGGACCACGGGAATTCACCCCTCCACTTT
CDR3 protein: CASSLDHGNSPLHF

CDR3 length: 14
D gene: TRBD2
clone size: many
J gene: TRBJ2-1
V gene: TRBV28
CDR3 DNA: TGTGCCAGCAGTTTCGGCGCGGGGGGCAATGAGCAGTTCTTC
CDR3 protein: CASSFGAGGNEQFF

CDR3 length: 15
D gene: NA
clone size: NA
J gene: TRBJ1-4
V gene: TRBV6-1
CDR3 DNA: TGTGCCAGCAGAGATCTAGATCAGGTCTATGAGAAACTGTTTTTT
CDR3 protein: CASRDLDQVYEKLFF

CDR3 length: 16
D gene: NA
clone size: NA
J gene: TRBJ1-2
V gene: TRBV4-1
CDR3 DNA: TGCGCCAGCGGCCAGACCCGGGACACCAGCATCCGGGGCTACACCTTC
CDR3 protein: CASGQTRDTSIRGYTF

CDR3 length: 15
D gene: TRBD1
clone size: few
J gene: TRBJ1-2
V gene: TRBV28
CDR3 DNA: TGTGCCAGCAGTTCCAATTCAGGGGGCGCGTATGGCTACACCTTC
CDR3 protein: CASSSNSGGAYGYTF

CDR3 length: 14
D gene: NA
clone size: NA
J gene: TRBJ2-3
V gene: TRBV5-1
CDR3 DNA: TGCGCCAGCAGCTTTACAGGGATCACAGATACGCAGTATTTT
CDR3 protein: CASSFTGITDTQYF

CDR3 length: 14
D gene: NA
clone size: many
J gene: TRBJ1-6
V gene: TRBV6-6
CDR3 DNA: TGTGCCAGCAGACACGGACGGTCAAATTCACCCCTCCACTTT
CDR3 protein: CASRHGRSNSPLHF

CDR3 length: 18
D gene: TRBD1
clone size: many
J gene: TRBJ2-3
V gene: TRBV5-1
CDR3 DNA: TGCGCCAGCAGCTTGGCGGCCATACCGACAGGGAGTGCAGATACGCAGTATTTT
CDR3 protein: CASSLAAIPTGSADTQYF

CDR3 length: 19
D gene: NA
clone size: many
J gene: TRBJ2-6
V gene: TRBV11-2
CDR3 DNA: TGTGCCAGCAGCTTAGTTCTCGGTGGCAGAGCCTCTGGGGCCAACGTCCTGACTTTC
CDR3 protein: CASSLVLGGRASGANVLTF

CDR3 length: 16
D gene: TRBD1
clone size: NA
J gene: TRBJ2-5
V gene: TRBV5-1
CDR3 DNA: TGCGCCAGCAGCTTGGGACCGGGACAGAGTGGGGAGACCCAGTACTTC
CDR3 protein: CASSLGPGQSGETQYF

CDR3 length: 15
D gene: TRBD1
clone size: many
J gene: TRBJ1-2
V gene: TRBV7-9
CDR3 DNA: TGTGCCAGCAGCCAGGGACAGGGAGGTTACTATGGCTACACCTTC
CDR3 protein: CASSQGQGGYYGYTF

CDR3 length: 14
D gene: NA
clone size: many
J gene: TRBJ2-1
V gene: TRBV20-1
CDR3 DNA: TGCAGTGCGCCTGGAAGGGGGAATTACAATGAGCAGTTCTTC
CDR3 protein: CSAPGRGNYNEQFF